The 21 T cell receptor beta chains listed next were all sequenced from one sample in a study of T cells in Graves' hyperthyroidism and ophthalmopathy. Researchers amplified the TCR beta CDR3 regions from RNA transcripts. The HTBI primer set drove a first-round RT-PCR of the TCR CDR3. TCRdb reprocessed the multiplex PCR reads via MiXCR and lists one record per CDR3 protein. The sample has 250,000 to 300,000 distinct CDR3 sequences, about an eighth seen once. Material for sequencing was blood. The receptors come from a woman aged 25 to 45 with Graves' hyperthyroidism that later progressed to Graves' ophthalmopathy.

This clonotype was counted many times. The genes are TRBV4-3 and TRBJ2-7; 8 bases match TRBD1. The CDR3 covers 16 residues. The germline V gene has CDR1 LGHNA and CDR2 YSLEER. V gave up 0 bases and J gave up 1 base; unmatched junction bases: 5. As DNA, the CDR3 is TGCGCCAGCAGCCAAGACGGGACAGGCGAGTCCTACGAGCAGTACTTC. It specifies CASSQDGTGESYEQYF.

To note about this clonotype: A read error may account for a junction end that differs from germline. J is TRBJ1-4 and V is TRBV28; D gene ambiguous. The CDR3 runs to 17 residues. The germline gives CDR1 MDHEN, CDR2 SYDVKM. CDR3 region: CASSSPRLAATNERLFF. The CDR3, as DNA: TGTGCCAGCAGCTCCCCCAGATTGGCAGCAACTAATGAAAGACTGTTTTTT.

This clonotype showed up many times. This chain joins TRBV15 and TRBJ2-1; the D call may be TRBD1 or TRBD2 (7 bases each). Trimming removed 5 bases from V and 4 bases from J, with 15 bases in between. This CDR3 is 15 amino acids long. Germline V CDR1 and CDR2: LNHNV, YYDKDF (reference sequence). CDR3 nucleotide sequence: TGTGCCACCAGCTCAGGGGGGAGGGGTTACAATGAGCAGTTCTTC. This translates into CATSSGGRGYNEQFF.

This clonotype was seen repeatedly, ten times or more. The genes are TRBV18 and TRBJ2-7, with TRBD1 matching 9 bases. The germline CDR1 and CDR2 sequences are KGHSH and LQKENI. After removal of 3 bases from V and 7 bases from J, the junction contained 4 bases not matched to a gene. The CDR3 length is 13 residues. This chain's CDR3 is CASSPGQGREQYF. DNA for the CDR3: TGTGCCAGCTCACCGGGACAGGGCAGGGAGCAGTACTTC. The full variable domain, in which reference TRBV18 and TRBJ2-7 provide the parts outside the CDR3, is NAGVMQNPRHLVRRRGQEARLRCSPMKGHSHVYWYRQLPEEGLKFMVYLQKENIIDESGMPKERFSAEFPKEGPSILRIQQVVRGDSAAYFCASSPGQGREQYFGPGTRLTVT.

This clonotype was seen ten or more times. The V and J genes are TRBV7-8 and TRBJ2-1; 9 positions match TRBD2. The CDR3 runs to 16 residues. Germline lookup yields CDR1 SGHVS and CDR2 FQNEAQ. V shed 2 bases and J 9 bases; nucleotides not matched to a gene: 11. In DNA form, the CDR3 reads TGTGCCAGCAGCTTAAGTAGGCTAGCGGGGCTCACTGAGCAGTTCTTC. Amino acid sequence: CASSLSRLAGLTEQFF.

Worth noting for this clonotype: A much larger clone lies one base from this, so it may be a read error. DNA for the CDR3: TGTAGTTTGAGCACTGAAGCTTTCTTT. Translation: CSLSTEAFF. This chain connects TRBV7-9 to TRBJ1-1, with D hard to call. Germline V gives CDR1 SEHNR, CDR2 FQNEAQ (reference sequence). This CDR3 is 9 amino acids long.

This clonotype has a count of ten or more. The chain links TRBV6-1 to TRBJ2-7; D call uncertain. There are 15 residues in the CDR3. V was cut by 8 bases and J by 0 bases, with 17 bases left in between. Germline values: CDR1 MNHNS, CDR2 SASEGT. CDR3 sequence (DNA): TGTGCCAGCCTCGTATCCGATGGGATCTCCTACGAGCAGTACTTC. Its translation: CASLVSDGISYEQYF.

This clonotype was found many times. V is TRBV24-1 and J is TRBJ2-1; D uncertain. Germline V gives CDR1 KGHDR, CDR2 SFDVKD. The CDR3 spans 17 residues. V lost 7 bases, J lost 4 bases, and 22 bases lay in between. Written as DNA, the CDR3 is TGTGCCACCAGCCCCTCCCCCGGGCAGCAAACATACAATGAGCAGTTCTTC. Protein product: CATSPSPGQQTYNEQFF.

This clonotype was detected a few times. The chain uses TRBV20-1 and TRBJ2-7; the match to TRBD2 covers 14 bases. Trimming at V came to 4 bases and at J to 3 bases, leaving 2 bases not matched to a gene. CDR1 is DFQATT and CDR2 is SNEGSKA in the germline V gene (reference sequence). The CDR3 totals 14 residues. The CDR3: CSAKGLAGDYEQYF. For the CDR3, the DNA is TGCAGTGCTAAGGGACTAGCGGGAGACTACGAGCAGTACTTC.

There are a few counts of this clonotype. V usage is TRBV4-1 and J usage is TRBJ2-2; D may be TRBD1 or TRBD2 (5 bases each). Germline values: CDR1 MGHRA, CDR2 YSYEKL. Trimming removed 7 bases from V and 8 bases from J, with 20 bases in between. The CDR3 is 15 residues long. Here the CDR3 reads CASMKEEQGGGELFF. The CDR3 DNA reads TGCGCCAGCATGAAGGAGGAGCAGGGCGGGGGGGAGCTGTTTTTT.

This clonotype was recorded many times. V and J are TRBV9 and TRBJ2-1; weak D call: TRBD2 (6 bases). Germline V gene lookup returns CDR1 SGDLS and CDR2 YYNGEE. There are 15 residues in the CDR3. Trimming stripped 2 bases from V and 7 bases from J, with 16 bases between. This CDR3 reads CASSVYGSVGNEQFF. The CDR3 DNA reads TGTGCCAGCAGCGTTTACGGGAGTGTTGGGAATGAGCAGTTCTTC.

At least ten counts were recorded for this clonotype. CDR3 coding DNA: TGTGCCTGGAGGAACGACGGGGGCTCACCCCTCCACTTT. Amino acids: CAWRNDGGSPLHF. This chain joins TRBV30 and TRBJ1-6, with a tentative D call TRBD1 (6 bases). V was clipped by 3 bases and J by 10 bases, with 13 bases between them. The germline gives CDR1 GTSNPN, CDR2 SVGIG (reference sequence). The CDR3 sequence is 13 residues long.

This clonotype was seen repeatedly, ten times or more. The chain joins TRBV28 to TRBJ2-2; D may be TRBD1 (7 bases). Germline V CDR1 and CDR2: MDHEN, SYDVKM. Trimming cost V 1 base and J 3 bases, with 12 bases left between them. The CDR3 contains 16 residues. CDR3 amino acids: CASSLLGRGDTGELFF. The DNA for the CDR3 is TGTGCCAGCAGTTTATTAGGCAGGGGGGACACCGGGGAGCTGTTTTTT.

Ten or more counts support this clonotype. This chain joins TRBV20-1 and TRBJ2-7; 8 bases line up with TRBD1. The trim removed 2 bases at V and 3 bases at J, leaving 6 bases unmatched. CDR3 length equals 14 residues. Germline values: CDR1 DFQATT, CDR2 SNEGSKA (reference sequence). CDR3 in DNA: TGCAGTGCTAGACCCGTGACAGGGGACTACGAGCAGTACTTC. Amino acids: CSARPVTGDYEQYF.

This clonotype was counted between two and nine times. V usage is TRBV6-1 and J usage is TRBJ2-6, with D tentatively TRBD2 (5 bases). Germline V gives CDR1 MNHNS, CDR2 SASEGT. CDR3 length equals 16 residues. V lost 6 bases and J lost 1, with 13 bases in between. CDR3 amino acids: CASSRGWASGANVLTF. CDR3 DNA sequence: TGTGCCAGCAGCCGCGGGTGGGCTTCTGGGGCCAACGTCCTGACTTTC.

This clonotype was picked up many times. The chain is built from TRBV5-1 and TRBJ2-2, with D possibly matching TRBD1 (5 bases). The CDR3 totals 13 residues. Trimming took 3 bases from V and 5 from J, leaving 8 bases between them. Germline assignment: CDR1 SGHRS and CDR2 YFSETQ. The CDR3 DNA reads as TGCGCCAGCAGCTCCCAGGGAACCGGGGAGCTGTTTTTT. Encoded protein: CASSSQGTGELFF.

This clonotype was seen ten or more times. J is TRBJ1-1 and V is TRBV30, with D maybe TRBD1 (5 bases). This CDR3 is 11 amino acids long. Deletions cut 5 bases from V and 6 bases from J, with 10 bases between. CDR1 GTSNPN and CDR2 SVGIG come from the germline V gene (reference sequence). DNA for the CDR3: TGTGCCTGGGGGGGGGGGTCTGAAGCTTTCTTT. Translated, it gives CAWGGGSEAFF. Combining the CDR3 with reference TRBV30 and TRBJ1-1 gives the whole variable domain SQTIHQWPATLVQPVGSPLSLECTVEGTSNPNLYWYRQAAGRGLQLLFYSVGIGQISSEVPQNLSASRPQDRQFILSSKKLLLSDSGFYLCAWGGGSEAFFGQGTRLTVV.

This clonotype was observed many times. V and J are TRBV27 and TRBJ1-5; D unresolved. Per germline, CDR1 MNHEY and CDR2 SMNVEV (reference sequence). V was shortened by 7 bases and J by 1 base, with 11 bases between the two germline ends. CDR3 length equals 14 residues. CDR3 loop: CASTDTSSNQPQHF. The DNA of the CDR3 is TGTGCCAGCACCGACACGAGCAGCAATCAGCCCCAGCATTTT.

This clonotype was found many times. The J gene is TRBJ2-2, the V gene TRBV12-3 or TRBV12-4, with TRBD1 matching over 9 bases. V shed 7 bases, J shed 2 bases, and the junction held 2 bases outside the gene matches. This CDR3 has 14 amino acids. DNA for the CDR3: TGTGCCAGCAAGGGACAGGGAAACACCGGGGAGCTGTTTTTT. Its protein product is CASKGQGNTGELFF.

Details on this clonotype: A much larger clone differs from this one at a single base, so this may be a read error. The V and J genes are TRBV7-2 and TRBJ2-7, with D hard to call. The CDR3 runs to 14 residues. V lost 4 bases, J lost 2 bases, and 12 bases lay in between. From germline, CDR1 is SGHTA and CDR2 FQGNSA. The CDR3 bases are TGTGCCAGCAGCTCCCCGGACGGAACCTACGAGCAGTACTTC. Protein sequence: CASSSPDGTYEQYF.

V is TRBV2 and J is TRBJ2-5; 10 positions match TRBD2. Germline lookup yields CDR1 SNHLY and CDR2 FYNNEI. V lost 6 bases, J lost 1 base, and 5 bases stayed unmatched. The CDR3 sequence is 15 residues long. The CDR3 DNA reads as TGTGCCAGCAGGACCCTAGCGGGGGCCCAAGAGACCCAGTACTTC. Protein: CASRTLAGAQETQYF.